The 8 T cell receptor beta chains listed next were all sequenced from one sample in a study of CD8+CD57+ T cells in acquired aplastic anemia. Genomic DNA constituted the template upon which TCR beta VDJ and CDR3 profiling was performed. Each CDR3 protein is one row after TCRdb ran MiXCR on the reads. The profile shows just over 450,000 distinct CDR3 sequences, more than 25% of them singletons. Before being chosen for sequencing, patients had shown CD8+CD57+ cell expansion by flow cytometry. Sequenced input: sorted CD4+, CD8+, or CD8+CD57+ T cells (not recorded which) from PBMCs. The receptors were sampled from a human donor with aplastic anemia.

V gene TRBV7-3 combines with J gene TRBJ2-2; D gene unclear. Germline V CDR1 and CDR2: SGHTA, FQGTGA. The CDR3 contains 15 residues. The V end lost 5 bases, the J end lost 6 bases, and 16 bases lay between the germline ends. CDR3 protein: CASSKNPLGSGELFF. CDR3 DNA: TGTGCCAGCAGCAAAAACCCGCTAGGATCCGGGGAGCTGTTTTTT.

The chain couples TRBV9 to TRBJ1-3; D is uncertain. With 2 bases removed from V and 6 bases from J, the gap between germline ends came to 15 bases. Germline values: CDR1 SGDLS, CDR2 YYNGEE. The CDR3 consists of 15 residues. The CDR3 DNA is TGTGCCAGCAGCGTGTTAGATCGGCCCCCAAACACCATATATTTT. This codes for CASSVLDRPPNTIYF. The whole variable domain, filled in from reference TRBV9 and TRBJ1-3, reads DSGVTQTPKHLITATGQRVTLRCSPRSGDLSVYWYQQSLDQGLQFLIQYYNGEERAKGNILERFSAQQFPDLHSELNLSSLELGDSALYFCASSVLDRPPNTIYFGEGSWLTVV.

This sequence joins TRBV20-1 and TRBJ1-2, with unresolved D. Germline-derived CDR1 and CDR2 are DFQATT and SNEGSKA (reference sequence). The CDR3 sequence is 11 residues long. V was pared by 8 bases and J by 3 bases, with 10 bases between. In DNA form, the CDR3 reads TGCAGTTCGGGAAGCGACTATGGCTACACCTTC. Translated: CSSGSDYGYTF.

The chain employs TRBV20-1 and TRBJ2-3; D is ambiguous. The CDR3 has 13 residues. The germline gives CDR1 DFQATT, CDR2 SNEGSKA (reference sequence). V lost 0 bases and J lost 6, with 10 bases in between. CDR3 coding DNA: TGCAGTGCTAGAGAAGGGTTTGGGGATACGCAGTATTTT. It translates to CSAREGFGDTQYF.

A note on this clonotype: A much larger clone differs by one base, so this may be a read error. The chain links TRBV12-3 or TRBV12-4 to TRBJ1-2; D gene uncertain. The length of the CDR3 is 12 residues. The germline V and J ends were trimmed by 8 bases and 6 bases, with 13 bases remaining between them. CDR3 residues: CASLTLAHGYTF. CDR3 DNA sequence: TGTGCCAGCCTTACCTTGGCCCATGGCTACACCTTC.

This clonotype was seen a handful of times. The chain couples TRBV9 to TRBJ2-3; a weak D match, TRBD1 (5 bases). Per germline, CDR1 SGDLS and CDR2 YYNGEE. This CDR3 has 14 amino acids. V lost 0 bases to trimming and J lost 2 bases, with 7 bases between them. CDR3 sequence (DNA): TGTGCCAGCAGCGTAGGGGGCCTCACAGATACGCAGTATTTT. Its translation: CASSVGGLTDTQYF. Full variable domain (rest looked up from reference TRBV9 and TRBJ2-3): DSGVTQTPKHLITATGQRVTLRCSPRSGDLSVYWYQQSLDQGLQFLIQYYNGEERAKGNILERFSAQQFPDLHSELNLSSLELGDSALYFCASSVGGLTDTQYFGPGTRLTVL.

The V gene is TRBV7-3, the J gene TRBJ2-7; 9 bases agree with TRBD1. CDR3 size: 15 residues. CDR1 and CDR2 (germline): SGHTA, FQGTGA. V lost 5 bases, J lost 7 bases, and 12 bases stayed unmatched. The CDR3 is CASSRLDRGDNEQYF. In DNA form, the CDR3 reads TGTGCCAGCAGCCGATTAGACAGGGGGGACAATGAGCAGTACTTC. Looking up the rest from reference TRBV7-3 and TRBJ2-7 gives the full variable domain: GAGVSQTPSNKVTEKGKYVELRCDPISGHTALYWYRQSLGQGPEFLIYFQGTGAADDSGLPNDRFFAVRPEGSVSTLKIQRTERGDSAVYLCASSRLDRGDNEQYFGPGTRLTVT.

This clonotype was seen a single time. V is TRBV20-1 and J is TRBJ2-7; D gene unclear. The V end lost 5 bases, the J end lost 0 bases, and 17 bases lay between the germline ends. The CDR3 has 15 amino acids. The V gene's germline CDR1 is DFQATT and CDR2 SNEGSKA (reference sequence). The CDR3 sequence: CSAQKWSDHSYEQYF. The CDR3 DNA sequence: TGCAGTGCTCAAAAGTGGTCGGACCACTCCTACGAGCAGTACTTC.